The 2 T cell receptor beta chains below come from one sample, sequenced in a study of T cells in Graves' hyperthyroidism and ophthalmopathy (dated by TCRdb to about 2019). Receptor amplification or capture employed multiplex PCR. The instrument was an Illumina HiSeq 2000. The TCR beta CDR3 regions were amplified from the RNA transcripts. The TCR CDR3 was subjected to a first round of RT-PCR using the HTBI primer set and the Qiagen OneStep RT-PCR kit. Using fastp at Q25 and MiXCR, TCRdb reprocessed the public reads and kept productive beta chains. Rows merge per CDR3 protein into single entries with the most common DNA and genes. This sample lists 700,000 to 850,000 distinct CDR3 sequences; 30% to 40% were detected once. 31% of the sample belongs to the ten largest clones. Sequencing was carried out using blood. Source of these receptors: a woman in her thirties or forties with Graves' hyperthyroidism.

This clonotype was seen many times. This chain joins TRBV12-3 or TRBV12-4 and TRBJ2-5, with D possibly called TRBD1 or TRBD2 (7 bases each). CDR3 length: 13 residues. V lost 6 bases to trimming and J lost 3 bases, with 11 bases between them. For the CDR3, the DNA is TGTGCCAGCAGGACAGGGAGGGAAGAGACCCAGTACTTC. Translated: CASRTGREETQYF.

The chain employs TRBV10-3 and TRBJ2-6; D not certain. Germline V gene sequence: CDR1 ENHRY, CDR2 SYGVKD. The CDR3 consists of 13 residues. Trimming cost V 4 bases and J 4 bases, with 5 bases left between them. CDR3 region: CAISAEGANVLTF. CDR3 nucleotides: TGTGCCATCAGTGCCGAGGGGGCCAACGTCCTGACTTTC.